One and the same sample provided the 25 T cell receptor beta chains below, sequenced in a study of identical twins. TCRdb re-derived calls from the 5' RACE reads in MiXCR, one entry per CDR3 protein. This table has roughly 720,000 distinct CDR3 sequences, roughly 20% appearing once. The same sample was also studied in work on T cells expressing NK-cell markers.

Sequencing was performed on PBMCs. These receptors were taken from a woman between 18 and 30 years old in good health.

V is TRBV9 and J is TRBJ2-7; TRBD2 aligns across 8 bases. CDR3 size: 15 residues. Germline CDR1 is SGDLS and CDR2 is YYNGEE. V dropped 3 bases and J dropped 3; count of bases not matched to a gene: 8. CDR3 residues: CASSAAGTRIYEQYF. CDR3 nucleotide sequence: TGTGCCAGCAGCGCCGCCGGGACTAGGATCTACGAGCAGTACTTC.

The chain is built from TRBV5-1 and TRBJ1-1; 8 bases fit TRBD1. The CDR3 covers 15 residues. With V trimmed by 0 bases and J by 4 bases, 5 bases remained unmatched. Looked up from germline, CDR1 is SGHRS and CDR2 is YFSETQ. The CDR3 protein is CASSLAGGASTEAFF. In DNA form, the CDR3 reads TGCGCCAGCAGCTTGGCAGGGGGCGCATCCACTGAAGCTTTCTTT.

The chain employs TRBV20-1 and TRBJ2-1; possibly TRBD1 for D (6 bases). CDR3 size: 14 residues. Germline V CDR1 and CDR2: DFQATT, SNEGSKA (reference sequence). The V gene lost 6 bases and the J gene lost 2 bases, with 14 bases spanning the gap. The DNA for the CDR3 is TGCAGTGCCTCGAGGGGGAGTCCCTACAATGAGCAGTTCTTC. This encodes CSASRGSPYNEQFF.

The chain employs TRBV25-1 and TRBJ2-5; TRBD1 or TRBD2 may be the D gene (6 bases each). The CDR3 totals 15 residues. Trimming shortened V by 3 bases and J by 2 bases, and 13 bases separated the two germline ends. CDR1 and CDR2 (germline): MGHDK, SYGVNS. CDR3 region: CASSEAGAGQETQYF. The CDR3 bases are TGTGCCAGCAGTGAGGCAGGGGCGGGGCAAGAGACCCAGTACTTC.

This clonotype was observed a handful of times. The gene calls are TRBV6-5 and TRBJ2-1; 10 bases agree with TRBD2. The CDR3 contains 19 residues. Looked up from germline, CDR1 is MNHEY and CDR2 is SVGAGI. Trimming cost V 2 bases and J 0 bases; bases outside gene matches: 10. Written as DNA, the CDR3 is TGTGCCAGCAGTTACAAGCGGGAGGGCCCAATCCACTCCTACAATGAGCAGTTCTTC. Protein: CASSYKREGPIHSYNEQFF.

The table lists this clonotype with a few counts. The DNA for the CDR3 is TGTGCCGCCCGGACAGGGGAAAATAATGAGCAGTTCTTC. Residues: CAARTGENNEQFF. The J gene is TRBJ2-1, the V gene TRBV10-3, with 9 bases identical to TRBD1. The CDR3 sequence is 13 residues long. V gave up 11 bases and J gave up 7 bases; unmatched junction bases: 9. Germline values: CDR1 ENHRY, CDR2 SYGVKD.

The CDR3 bases are TGTGCCAGCAGCCCTCCCGGGCCGAGGGGGGAGACCCAGTACTTC. Protein sequence: CASSPPGPRGETQYF. V usage is TRBV9 and J usage is TRBJ2-5; weak D call: TRBD1 (6 bases). Germline-derived CDR1 and CDR2 are SGDLS and YYNGEE. Trimming shortened V by 4 bases and J by 5 bases, and 18 bases separated the two germline ends. The CDR3 spans 15 residues.

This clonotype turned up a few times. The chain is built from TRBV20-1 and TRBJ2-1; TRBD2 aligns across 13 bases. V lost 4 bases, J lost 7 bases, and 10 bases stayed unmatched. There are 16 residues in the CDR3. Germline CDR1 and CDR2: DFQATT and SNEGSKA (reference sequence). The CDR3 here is CSANELGTSGMNEQFF. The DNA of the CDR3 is TGCAGTGCTAACGAACTTGGGACTAGCGGGATGAATGAGCAGTTCTTC.

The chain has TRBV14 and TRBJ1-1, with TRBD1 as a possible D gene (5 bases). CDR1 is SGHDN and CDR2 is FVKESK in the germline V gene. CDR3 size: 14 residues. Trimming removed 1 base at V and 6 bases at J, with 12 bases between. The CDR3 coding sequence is TGTGCCAGCAGCCAAGTCCCTGGGGCCGCTGAAGCTTTCTTT. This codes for CASSQVPGAAEAFF.

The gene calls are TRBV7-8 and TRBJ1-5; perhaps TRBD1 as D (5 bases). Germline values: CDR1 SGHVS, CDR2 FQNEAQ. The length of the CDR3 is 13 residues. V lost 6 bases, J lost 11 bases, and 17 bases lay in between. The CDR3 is CASSPALSGAQHF. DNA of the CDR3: TGTGCCAGCAGTCCAGCCCTGTCGGGGGCCCAGCATTTT.

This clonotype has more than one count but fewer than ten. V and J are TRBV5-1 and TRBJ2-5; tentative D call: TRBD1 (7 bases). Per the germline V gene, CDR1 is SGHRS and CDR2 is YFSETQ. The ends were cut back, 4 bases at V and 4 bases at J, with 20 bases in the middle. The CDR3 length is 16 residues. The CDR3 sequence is CASSRPTGLGGETQYF. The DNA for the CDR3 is TGCGCCAGCAGCCGTCCGACAGGGTTGGGAGGAGAGACCCAGTACTTC.

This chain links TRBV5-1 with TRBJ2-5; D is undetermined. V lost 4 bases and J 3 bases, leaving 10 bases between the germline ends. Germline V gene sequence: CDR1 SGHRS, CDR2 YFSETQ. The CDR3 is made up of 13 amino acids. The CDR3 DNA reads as TGCGCCAGCAGCGGCACCAATGAAGAGACCCAGTACTTC. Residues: CASSGTNEETQYF.

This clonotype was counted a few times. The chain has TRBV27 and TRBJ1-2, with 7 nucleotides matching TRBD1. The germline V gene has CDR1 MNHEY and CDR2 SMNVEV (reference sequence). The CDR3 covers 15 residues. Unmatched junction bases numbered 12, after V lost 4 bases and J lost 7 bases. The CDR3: CASSSGTAWYTGYTF. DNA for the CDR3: TGTGCCAGCAGTTCTGGGACAGCTTGGTATACTGGCTACACCTTC.

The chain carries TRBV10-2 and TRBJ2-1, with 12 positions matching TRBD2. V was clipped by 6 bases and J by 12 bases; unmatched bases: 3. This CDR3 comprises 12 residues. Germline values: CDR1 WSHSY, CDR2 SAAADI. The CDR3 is CASSSSGRGQFF. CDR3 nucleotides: TGCGCCAGCAGCTCTAGCGGGAGGGGGCAGTTCTTC.

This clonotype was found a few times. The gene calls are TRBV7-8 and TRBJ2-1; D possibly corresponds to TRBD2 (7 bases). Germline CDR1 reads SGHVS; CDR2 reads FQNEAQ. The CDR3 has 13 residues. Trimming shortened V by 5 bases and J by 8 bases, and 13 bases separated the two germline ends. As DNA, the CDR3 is TGTGCCAGCAGCCTCCCGGGGGGCTATGAGCAGTTCTTC. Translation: CASSLPGGYEQFF. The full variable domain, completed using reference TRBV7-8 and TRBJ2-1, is GAGVSQSPRYKVAKRGQDVALRCDPISGHVSLFWYQQALGQGPEFLTYFQNEAQLDKSGLPSDRFFAERPEGSVSTLKIQRTQQEDSAVYLCASSLPGGYEQFFGPGTRLTVL.

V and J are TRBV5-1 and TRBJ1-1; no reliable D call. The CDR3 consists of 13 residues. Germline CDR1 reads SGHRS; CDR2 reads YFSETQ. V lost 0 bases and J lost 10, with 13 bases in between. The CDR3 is CASSLEGPRRAFF. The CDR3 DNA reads TGCGCCAGCAGCTTGGAAGGTCCCCGAAGAGCTTTCTTT.

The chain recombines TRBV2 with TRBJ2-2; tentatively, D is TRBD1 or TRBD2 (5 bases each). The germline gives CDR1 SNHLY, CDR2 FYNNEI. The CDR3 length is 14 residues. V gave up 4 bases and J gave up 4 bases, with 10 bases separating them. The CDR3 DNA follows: TGTGCCAGCAGTGTCGGGGCTGGCACCGGGGAGCTGTTTTTT. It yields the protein CASSVGAGTGELFF. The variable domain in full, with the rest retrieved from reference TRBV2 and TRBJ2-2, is EPEVTQTPSHQVTQMGQEVILRCVPISNHLYFYWYRQILGQKVEFLVSFYNNEISEKSEIFDDQFSVERPDGSNFTLKIRSTKLEDSAMYFCASSVGAGTGELFFGEGSRLTVL.

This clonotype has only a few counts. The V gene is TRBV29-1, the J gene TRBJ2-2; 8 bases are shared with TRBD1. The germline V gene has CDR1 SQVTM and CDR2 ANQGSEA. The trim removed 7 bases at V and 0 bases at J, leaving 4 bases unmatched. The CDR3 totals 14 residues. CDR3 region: CSAVQGANTGELFF. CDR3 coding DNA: TGCAGCGCCGTACAGGGGGCGAACACCGGGGAGCTGTTTTTT.

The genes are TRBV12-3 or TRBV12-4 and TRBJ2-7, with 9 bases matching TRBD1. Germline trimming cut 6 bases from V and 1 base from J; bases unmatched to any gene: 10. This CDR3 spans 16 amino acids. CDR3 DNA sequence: TGTGCCAGCAGACCCGGACAGGGGAAAGGATCCTACGAGCAGTACTTC. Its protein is CASRPGQGKGSYEQYF.

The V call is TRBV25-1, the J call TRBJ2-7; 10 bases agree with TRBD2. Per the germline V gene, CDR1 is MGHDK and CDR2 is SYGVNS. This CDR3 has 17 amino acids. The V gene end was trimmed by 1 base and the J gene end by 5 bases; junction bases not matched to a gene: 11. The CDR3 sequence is CASSEFGASGREDEQYF. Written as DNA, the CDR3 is TGTGCCAGCAGTGAATTCGGGGCTAGCGGGAGAGAGGACGAGCAGTACTTC.

This CDR3 is CSAGEQYF. The CDR3, as DNA: TGCAGTGCTGGCGAGCAGTACTTC. The V gene is TRBV20-1, the J gene TRBJ2-7; D is undetermined. The CDR3 extends over 8 amino acids. From germline, CDR1 is DFQATT and CDR2 SNEGSKA (reference sequence). Trimming left V 5 bases short and J 6 bases short, with 2 bases between.

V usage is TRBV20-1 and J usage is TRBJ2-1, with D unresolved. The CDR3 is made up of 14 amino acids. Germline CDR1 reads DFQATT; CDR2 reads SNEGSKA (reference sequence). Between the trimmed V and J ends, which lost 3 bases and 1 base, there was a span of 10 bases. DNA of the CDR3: TGCAGTGCTAGTTGGAACGGGTCCTACAATGAGCAGTTCTTC. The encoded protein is CSASWNGSYNEQFF.

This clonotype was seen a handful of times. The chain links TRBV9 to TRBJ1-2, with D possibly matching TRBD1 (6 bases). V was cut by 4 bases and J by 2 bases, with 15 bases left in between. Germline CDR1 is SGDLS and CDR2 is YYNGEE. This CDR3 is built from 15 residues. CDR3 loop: CASSIRDTHNYGYTF. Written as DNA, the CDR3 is TGTGCCAGCAGCATCCGGGACACTCACAACTATGGCTACACCTTC. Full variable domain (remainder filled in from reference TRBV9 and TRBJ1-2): DSGVTQTPKHLITATGQRVTLRCSPRSGDLSVYWYQQSLDQGLQFLIQYYNGEERAKGNILERFSAQQFPDLHSELNLSSLELGDSALYFCASSIRDTHNYGYTFGSGTRLTVV.

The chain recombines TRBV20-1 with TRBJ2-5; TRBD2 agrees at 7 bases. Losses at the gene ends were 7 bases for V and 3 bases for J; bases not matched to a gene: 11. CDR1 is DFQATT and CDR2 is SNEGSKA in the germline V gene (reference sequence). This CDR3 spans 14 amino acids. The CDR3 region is CSVVRGSREETQYF. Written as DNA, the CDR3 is TGCAGTGTGGTTCGCGGGAGTAGGGAAGAGACCCAGTACTTC.

The CDR3, as DNA: TGTGCCAGCAGTTTCCCGGGAAAAAAACGGGAGCAGTTCTTC. Encoded protein: CASSFPGKKREQFF. The V call is TRBV12-3 or TRBV12-4, the J call TRBJ2-1, with a weak D call TRBD2 (5 bases). The CDR3 is 14 amino acids. Trimming left V 3 bases short and J 10 bases short, with 16 bases between.